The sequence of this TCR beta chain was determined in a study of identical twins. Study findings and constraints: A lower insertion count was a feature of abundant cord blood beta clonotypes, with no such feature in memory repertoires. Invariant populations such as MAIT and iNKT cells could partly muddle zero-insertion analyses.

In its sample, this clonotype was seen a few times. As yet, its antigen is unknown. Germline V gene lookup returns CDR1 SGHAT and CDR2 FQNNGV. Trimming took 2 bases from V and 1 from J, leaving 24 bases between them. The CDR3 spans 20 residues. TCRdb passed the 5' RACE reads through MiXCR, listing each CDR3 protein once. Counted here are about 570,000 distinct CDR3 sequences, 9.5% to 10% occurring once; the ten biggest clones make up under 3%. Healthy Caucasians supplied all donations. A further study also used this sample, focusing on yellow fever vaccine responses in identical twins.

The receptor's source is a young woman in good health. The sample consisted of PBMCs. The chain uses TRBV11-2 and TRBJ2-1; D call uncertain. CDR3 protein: CASSLSPISSPNRSYNEQFF. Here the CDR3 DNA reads TGTGCCAGCAGCTTAAGTCCCATCAGTTCCCCAAATCGATCCTACAATGAGCAGTTCTTC.